This TCR beta chain appears in the sequencing data of a study of cytomegalovirus exposure and HLA in healthy donors. Broader study findings: The listing of 150 to 200 TCR beta chains classed them as cytomegalovirus-associated. A later analysis showed that HLA-associated TCR beta chains had undergone more clonal expansion than equally common others.

In the PCR, 60 Vbeta and 13 Jbeta primers were used. Here immunoSEQ multiplex PCR was the method, and the copy in TCRdb shows in-frame clones only, minus some. Of roughly 100,000 clones in the sample, more than 75% were seen once. In regard to this clone: Its target is not known.

This TCR derives from a woman in her sixties or seventies in good health and CMV-seronegative. Sequenced material: PBMCs.

In DNA form, the CDR3 reads TGTGCCAGCAGTTACTCGGGGGCAGCTAATGAAAAACTGTTTTTT. The encoded protein is CASSYSGAANEKLFF. This rearrangement joins TRBV6-5 to TRBJ1-4; a weak D match, TRBD1 (6 bases). This CDR3 has 15 residues. Germline values: CDR1 MNHEY, CDR2 SVGAGI. V lost 0 bases and J 3 bases, leaving 8 bases between the germline ends.